This T cell receptor (beta chain) was sequenced during a study of blood T cell repertoires in COVID-19. As for the study in general: Samples of COVID-19 (acute and convalescent) were obtained from the United States, Italy and Spain.

Authors' data handling: Reference gene primer amplification gave estimated nucleated cell counts. Using immunoSEQ multiplex PCR, the repertoire was profiled, and TCRdb retains in-frame clones only, with some absent. Clonal size and the V and J genes are those of that table, whereas D and trimming came from the DNA. Of tens of thousands of clones listed, under 85% were seen once; the top ten hold around 2.1%. The CDR3 covers 15 residues. Germline lookup yields CDR1 MNHNY and CDR2 SVGAGI (reference sequence). With 7 bases removed from V and 2 bases from J, the gap between germline ends came to 17 bases.

The chain employs TRBV6-6 and TRBJ1-1; a weak D match, TRBD1 (6 bases). This TCR came from a woman in her 70s with acute or convalescent COVID-19. The sequenced material came from peripheral blood. In DNA, the CDR3 is TGTGCCAGCAACCAACAGGGAGTGGTCAACACTGAAGCTTTCTTT. Its protein is CASNQQGVVNTEAFF.